The 22 T cell receptor beta chains below come from one sample, sequenced in a study of siplizumab effects on memory and regulatory T cells. Here immunoSEQ multiplex PCR was the method, and the copy in TCRdb shows in-frame clones only, minus some. The sample lists 75,000 to 100,000 clones, approximately 95% occurring once. Input material: non-Treg CD4+ T cells sorted from blood. The receptors derive from a human donor in good health.

This clone was detected once. The chain carries TRBV19 and TRBJ2-7; no clear D gene. Germline V gene lookup returns CDR1 LNHDA and CDR2 SQIVND (reference sequence). The CDR3 is 13 amino acids. The ends were cut back, 1 base at V and 0 bases at J, with 4 bases in the middle. The CDR3 here is CASSIGPSYEQYF. CDR3 nucleotide sequence: TGTGCCAGTAGTATAGGGCCCTCCTACGAGCAGTACTTC.

This chain uses TRBV28 with TRBJ2-5; D tentatively reads TRBD1 or TRBD2 (5 bases each). V was cut by 8 bases and J by 5 bases, with 12 bases left in between. The CDR3 sequence is 12 residues long. The germline V gene encodes CDR1 MDHEN and CDR2 SYDVKM. Here the CDR3 reads CASLGVGETQYF. The CDR3, as DNA: TGTGCCAGCCTGGGGGTAGGGGAGACCCAGTACTTC.

V gene TRBV6-5 combines with J gene TRBJ2-5; 7 bases match TRBD2. The CDR3 consists of 14 residues. Germline V CDR1 and CDR2: MNHEY, SVGAGI. The trim removed 3 bases at V and 3 bases at J, leaving 4 bases unmatched. CDR3: CASSYGTTKETQYF. The CDR3 region has the DNA TGTGCCAGCAGTTATGGGACTACCAAAGAGACCCAGTACTTC.

The chain combines TRBV7-8 with TRBJ2-7; 8 nucleotides align to TRBD1. This CDR3 contains 14 residues. The V gene end was trimmed by 11 bases and the J gene end by 2 bases; junction bases not matched to a gene: 11. Per germline, CDR1 SGHVS and CDR2 FQNEAQ. CDR3 coding DNA: TGTGCCTCCTCGGACAGGACAGGGCCCTACGAGCAGTACTTC. Amino acids: CASSDRTGPYEQYF.

This chain connects TRBV23-1 to TRBJ2-1; D remains unclear. TRBV23-1 is an ORF, with its function uncertain. The CDR3 totals 14 residues. V was trimmed by 2 bases and J by 5 bases, leaving 10 bases between them. The CDR3 bases are TGCGCCAGCAGTCAAGTCGATTCGCACAATGAGCAGTTCTTC. Its protein is CASSQVDSHNEQFF.

The gene calls are TRBV2 and TRBJ2-7; TRBD1 matches 8 bases. Germline V gives CDR1 SNHLY, CDR2 FYNNEI. The CDR3 covers 15 residues. The junction had 7 bases not matched to a gene; V was cut back by 6 bases and J by 0 bases. The CDR3 nucleotides read TGTGCCAGCAGCTTCTCCGGGACAGGCTCCTACGAGCAGTACTTC. Its protein product is CASSFSGTGSYEQYF.

This clone was picked up a small number of times. This chain connects TRBV30 to TRBJ2-7, with a weak D call TRBD2 (6 bases). The CDR3 runs to 12 residues. Trimming stripped 6 bases from V and 2 bases from J, with 11 bases between. Germline-derived CDR1 and CDR2 are GTSNPN and SVGIG (reference sequence). The CDR3 DNA reads as TGTGCCTGCTGGGACTCTACCTACGAGCAGTACTTC. It specifies CACWDSTYEQYF.

This chain uses TRBV30 with TRBJ2-3, with TRBD2 identical over 7 bases. The CDR3 covers 14 residues. V shed 4 bases and J 0 bases; nucleotides not matched to a gene: 4. The germline gives CDR1 GTSNPN, CDR2 SVGIG (reference sequence). The CDR3 spells CAWKAGLSTDTQYF. CDR3 sequence (DNA): TGTGCCTGGAAAGCGGGGCTTAGCACAGATACGCAGTATTTT.

The chain couples TRBV5-3 to TRBJ2-7; D perhaps matches TRBD1 (5 bases). TRBV5-3 falls under the ORF class, with uncertain function. The CDR3 sequence is 15 residues long. Deletions cut 0 bases from V and 0 bases from J, with 10 bases between. In nucleotides, the CDR3 is TGTGCCAGAAGCTTGGGACAGTTTCTCTCCTACGAGCAGTACTTC. Translation gives CARSLGQFLSYEQYF.

The genes are TRBV4-1 and TRBJ1-5; maybe TRBD1 (6 bases). The CDR3 consists of 15 residues. V lost 5 bases and J lost 3, with 14 bases in between. The germline V gene encodes CDR1 MGHRA and CDR2 YSYEKL. CDR3 bases: TGCGCCAGCAGCGCACAGGGAATGGCCAATCAGCCCCAGCATTTT. Translating gives CASSAQGMANQPQHF.

J is TRBJ2-7 and V is TRBV18; TRBD2 matches at 9 bases. The germline gives CDR1 KGHSH, CDR2 LQKENI. The V gene end was trimmed by 6 bases and the J gene end by 4 bases; junction bases not matched to a gene: 7. The CDR3 loop spans 14 amino acids. CDR3: CASSQASGVYEQYF. CDR3 nucleotide sequence: TGTGCCAGCTCGCAAGCTAGCGGGGTTTACGAGCAGTACTTC.

V usage is TRBV9 and J usage is TRBJ2-7; possibly TRBD2 for D (6 bases). CDR1 is SGDLS and CDR2 is YYNGEE in the germline V gene. Between the trimmed V and J ends, which lost 4 bases and 6 bases, there was a span of 20 bases. The CDR3 sequence is 15 residues long. The CDR3 nucleotides read TGTGCCAGCAGCTTCTCGGCGGGATCCCCCTCCGAGCAGTACTTC. This gives the protein CASSFSAGSPSEQYF.

J is TRBJ1-2 and V is TRBV11-2; no firm D call. This CDR3 has 13 residues. Trimming took 2 bases from V and 4 from J, leaving 8 bases between them. Germline CDR1 and CDR2: SGHAT and FQNNGV. Here the CDR3 reads CASSLRGSYGYTF. The CDR3 DNA reads as TGTGCCAGCAGCTTACGTGGTTCCTATGGCTACACCTTC.

The chain recombines TRBV9 with TRBJ1-4; D not resolved. V dropped 0 bases and J dropped 5 bases, with 8 bases sitting between them. The CDR3 consists of 14 residues. Germline lookup yields CDR1 SGDLS and CDR2 YYNGEE. The CDR3 loop is CASSVEAINEKLFF. CDR3 in DNA: TGTGCCAGCAGCGTAGAGGCTATCAATGAAAAACTGTTTTTT.

The chain employs TRBV19 and TRBJ2-3; D not resolved. Deletions cut 10 bases from V and 5 bases from J, with 10 bases between. This CDR3 is built from 11 residues. CDR1 and CDR2 from the germline V gene are LNHDA and SQIVND (reference sequence). CDR3 sequence (DNA): TGTGCCACCCAGTGGGGAGATACGCAGTATTTT. It specifies CATQWGDTQYF.

The chain combines TRBV5-4 with TRBJ1-2; TRBD1 matches at 7 bases. The germline V gene encodes CDR1 SGHNT and CDR2 YYREEE (reference sequence). CDR3 size: 12 residues. Trimming took 6 bases from V and 3 from J; bases not matched to a gene: 2. The CDR3 bases are TGTGCCAGCACAACAGGGGACTATGGCTACACCTTC. Amino acid sequence: CASTTGDYGYTF.

This clone was detected only once. This sequence joins TRBV4-1 and TRBJ1-5; no definite D call. Trimming removed 0 bases from V and 4 bases from J, with 10 bases in between. Germline V CDR1 and CDR2: MGHRA, YSYEKL. CDR3 size: 15 residues. The CDR3 protein is CASSQDLRGNQPQHF. The CDR3 DNA follows: TGCGCCAGCAGCCAAGATCTGCGAGGGAATCAGCCCCAGCATTTT.

The chain has TRBV6-5 and TRBJ2-5; TRBD2 matches 8 bases. V shed 6 bases, J shed 2 bases, and the junction held 5 bases outside the gene matches. The CDR3 extends over 14 amino acids. Germline V gene sequence: CDR1 MNHEY, CDR2 SVGAGI. The CDR3 DNA sequence: TGTGCCAGCAGGGAGCGGGGGTTTCAAGAGACCCAGTACTTC. Translating it yields CASRERGFQETQYF.

The chain recombines TRBV9 with TRBJ2-2, with 11 bases fitting TRBD2. The germline V gene encodes CDR1 SGDLS and CDR2 YYNGEE. V dropped 2 bases and J dropped 4; count of bases not matched to a gene: 4. The CDR3 is 16 residues long. As DNA, the CDR3 is TGTGCCAGCAGCGTTTTAGCGGGAGGGCCCACCGGGGAGCTGTTTTTT. Translation gives CASSVLAGGPTGELFF.

The gene calls are TRBV2 and TRBJ2-7, with D hard to call. Germline V gene lookup returns CDR1 SNHLY and CDR2 FYNNEI. Trimming removed 4 bases from V and 0 bases from J, with 10 bases in between. This CDR3 has 14 amino acids. The CDR3 region has the DNA TGTGCCAGCAGTGGGTCCTGGGGCTCCTACGAGCAGTACTTC. Translation gives CASSGSWGSYEQYF.

This clone has a handful of counts. The rearrangement joins TRBV5-5 to TRBJ1-5; no clear D. Germline assignment: CDR1 SGHKS and CDR2 YYEKEE (reference sequence). CDR3 size: 16 residues. V was cut by 3 bases and J by 0 bases, with 13 bases left in between. CDR3 nucleotides: TGTGCCAGCAGCTCCTCTACAGCATATAGCAATCAGCCCCAGCATTTT. This gives the protein CASSSSTAYSNQPQHF.

V and J are TRBV11-3 and TRBJ2-6, with a weak D call TRBD1 (6 bases). V was cut by 5 bases and J by 3 bases, with 11 bases left in between. Germline-derived CDR1 and CDR2 are SGHNT and YENEEA. The CDR3 contains 15 residues. The CDR3 bases are TGTGCCAGCAGCGCCAGGGGACGTGGGGCCAACGTCCTGACTTTC. It specifies CASSARGRGANVLTF.